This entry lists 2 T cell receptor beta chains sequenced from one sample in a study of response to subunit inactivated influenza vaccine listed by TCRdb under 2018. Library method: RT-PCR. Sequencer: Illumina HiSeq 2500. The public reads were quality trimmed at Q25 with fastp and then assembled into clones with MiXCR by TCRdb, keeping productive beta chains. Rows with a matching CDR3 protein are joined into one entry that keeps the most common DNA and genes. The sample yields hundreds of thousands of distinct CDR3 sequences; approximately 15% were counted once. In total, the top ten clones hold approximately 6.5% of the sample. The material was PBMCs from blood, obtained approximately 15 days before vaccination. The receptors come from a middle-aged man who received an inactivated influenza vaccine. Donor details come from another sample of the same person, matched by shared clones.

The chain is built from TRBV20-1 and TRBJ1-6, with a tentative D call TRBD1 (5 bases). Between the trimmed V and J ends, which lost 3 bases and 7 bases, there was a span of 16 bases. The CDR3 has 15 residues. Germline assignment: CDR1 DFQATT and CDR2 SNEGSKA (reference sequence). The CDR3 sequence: CSARRSPGSNSPLHF. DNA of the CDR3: TGCAGTGCTAGGCGGTCGCCAGGGTCGAATTCACCCCTCCACTTT.

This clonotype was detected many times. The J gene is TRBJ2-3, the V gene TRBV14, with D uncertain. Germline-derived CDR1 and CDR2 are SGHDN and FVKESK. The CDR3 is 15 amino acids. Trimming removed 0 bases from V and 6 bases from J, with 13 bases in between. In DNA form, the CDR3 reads TGTGCCAGCAGCCAAGATCGCAAGCCTCGGGATACGCAGTATTTT. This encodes CASSQDRKPRDTQYF.